This T cell receptor beta chain appears in the sequencing data of a study of Ad26.COV2.S vaccination and SARS-CoV-2 variants. The overall study: By the intramuscular route, Ad26.COV2.S was given once, or twice 56 days apart.

The study, taken as a whole, reports: An underestimation of total T cell responses may have resulted from the TCR breadth and depth analyses. Similar non-spike TCR breadth was observed in recipients of vaccine and of placebo.

Assay: immunoSEQ multiplex PCR; the TCRdb copy retains only in-frame clones and omits some. The sample carries around 420,000 clones, 88% recorded once. CDR1 LGHDT and CDR2 YNNKEL come from the germline V gene (reference sequence). The CDR3 contains 14 residues. The J segment lost 9 bases and the V segment lost 1 base, leaving 1 base of the junction unmatched. To note about this clone: Its specificity is unknown.

Treatment of the sample: about 20 received Ad26.COV2.S at low or high dose, single or two shots; about 5 received placebo; per-sample allocation not given. Sampling happened 63 days after the first vaccine or placebo injection. The individual, an adult aged 18-55 years, was a donor in Boston. The rearrangement joins TRBV3-1 (or the pseudogene TRBV3-2) to TRBJ2-3; 13 nucleotides agree with TRBD2. This sequence was found in a person between 18 and 65 years old who received the Ad26.COV2.S COVID-19 vaccine or a placebo. The material sequenced was peripheral blood, taken in a trial of Ad26.COV2.S vaccine versus placebo. CDR3 sequence reads: CASSQGTSGGTQYF. DNA of the CDR3: TGTGCCAGCAGCCAAGGGACTAGCGGGGGCACGCAGTATTTT.